The 24 T cell receptor beta chains in this list originate from one sample, sequenced in a study of T cell changes during pregnancy in multiple sclerosis. The assay was immunoSEQ multiplex PCR, and TCRdb's table has in-frame clones only and misses some. This table holds around 57,000 clones, just over 90% found once. The sample was peripheral blood, taken in the second trimester of pregnancy. Source of these receptors: a female donor with multiple sclerosis, enrolled in a pregnancy study.

This chain's CDR3 is CASSLRRQPVGTQYF. In DNA, the CDR3 is TGCGCCAGCAGCCTCCGCAGACAGCCCGTTGGAACGCAGTATTTT. J is TRBJ2-3 and V is TRBV4-3, with TRBD1 as a possible D gene (5 bases). Looked up from germline, CDR1 is LGHNA and CDR2 is YSLEER. V was clipped by 4 bases and J by 9 bases, with 20 bases between them. The CDR3 has 15 residues.

The V call is TRBV10-2, the J call TRBJ1-1; no reliable D call. V lost 5 bases and J 3 bases, leaving 13 bases between the germline ends. Germline CDR1 reads WSHSY; CDR2 reads SAAADI. The CDR3 consists of 14 residues. The CDR3 DNA reads TGCGCCAGCAGTCCGACCTGGAGGGACACTGAAGCTTTCTTT. It yields the protein CASSPTWRDTEAFF.

The J gene is TRBJ2-7, the V gene TRBV7-2; D is possibly TRBD2 (6 bases). CDR1 is SGHTA and CDR2 is FQGNSA in the germline V gene. V lost 5 bases and J 0 bases, leaving 11 bases between the germline ends. The CDR3 is made up of 14 amino acids. The CDR3 DNA follows: TGTGCCAGCAGCCCGGGACTGAGCTCCTACGAGCAGTACTTC. Its protein product is CASSPGLSSYEQYF. Full variable domain (outside the CDR3, taken from reference TRBV7-2 and TRBJ2-7): GAGVSQSPSNKVTEKGKDVELRCDPISGHTALYWYRQSLGQGLEFLIYFQGNSAPDKSGLPSDRFSAERTGGSVSTLTIQRTQQEDSAVYLCASSPGLSSYEQYFGPGTRLTVT.

The chain uses TRBV27 and TRBJ1-5, with 7 bases matching TRBD1. The V segment lost 6 bases and the J segment 3 bases; nucleotides outside the gene matches: 11. The CDR3 loop spans 16 amino acids. The germline V gene encodes CDR1 MNHEY and CDR2 SMNVEV (reference sequence). In nucleotides, the CDR3 is TGTGCCAGCAGGCGCTACCGACAGGGCTTCAATCAGCCCCAGCATTTT. Residues: CASRRYRQGFNQPQHF.

V and J are TRBV18 and TRBJ1-2; weak D call: TRBD1 (6 bases). Trimming removed 3 bases from V and 3 bases from J, with 14 bases in between. CDR1 and CDR2 from the germline V gene are KGHSH and LQKENI. The CDR3 covers 15 residues. This CDR3 reads CASSPGLRQDYGYTF. The CDR3, as DNA: TGTGCCAGCTCACCCGGATTGAGACAGGACTATGGCTACACCTTC.

The chain carries TRBV5-4 and TRBJ2-5, with 13 bases that match TRBD2. This CDR3 is 18 amino acids long. The V gene's germline CDR1 is SGHNT and CDR2 YYREEE (reference sequence). V trimming: 4 bases; J trimming: 5 bases; junction bases outside the gene matches: 14. CDR3 sequence reads: CASSPKPGLAGTLETQYF. CDR3 DNA sequence: TGTGCCAGCAGCCCTAAGCCGGGACTAGCGGGGACCCTCGAGACCCAGTACTTC.

CDR3 nucleotides: TGTGCCAGCAGTTCGGGGGATCGCTACGAGCAGTACTTC. Its protein is CASSSGDRYEQYF. The genes are TRBV28 and TRBJ2-7, with D perhaps TRBD2 (6 bases). CDR1 and CDR2 from the germline V gene are MDHEN and SYDVKM. V dropped 4 bases and J dropped 3 bases, with 10 bases sitting between them. This CDR3 comprises 13 residues.

The chain recombines TRBV10-3 with TRBJ2-6; D perhaps matches TRBD2 (5 bases). This CDR3 has 16 residues. Per germline, CDR1 ENHRY and CDR2 SYGVKD. The ends were cut back, 0 bases at V and 0 bases at J, with 6 bases in the middle. The CDR3 reads CAISESEGSGANVLTF. The CDR3 bases are TGTGCCATCAGTGAGTCAGAGGGCTCTGGGGCCAACGTCCTGACTTTC.

V usage is TRBV9 and J usage is TRBJ2-2; tentatively, D is TRBD2 (7 bases). Germline V lookup: CDR1 SGDLS, CDR2 YYNGEE. V lost 3 bases, J lost 4 bases, and 16 bases lay in between. The CDR3 loop spans 16 amino acids. The CDR3 region has the DNA TGTGCCAGCAGCGCCCTGGCGGGGGCAGGCACCGGGGAGCTGTTTTTT. It translates to CASSALAGAGTGELFF.

V usage is TRBV19 and J usage is TRBJ1-5; D not certain. CDR3 length: 17 amino acids. Per germline, CDR1 LNHDA and CDR2 SQIVND (reference sequence). Trimming stripped 9 bases from V and 2 bases from J, with 23 bases between. Written as DNA, the CDR3 is TGTGCCAGAGACCCCGGGAACCCCAGCTTAGGCAATCAGCCCCAGCATTTT. This codes for CARDPGNPSLGNQPQHF.

The chain carries TRBV19 and TRBJ2-5; 11 positions match TRBD2. Losses at the gene ends were 5 bases for V and 4 bases for J; bases not matched to a gene: 3. The CDR3 covers 14 residues. Germline CDR1 reads LNHDA; CDR2 reads SQIVND (reference sequence). CDR3 bases: TGTGCCAGTAGTTCGGGACTAGCGGCAGAGACCCAGTACTTC. Amino acids: CASSSGLAAETQYF.

CDR3 in amino acids: CASSYDRWEHEQYF. The DNA of the CDR3 is TGTGCCAGCAGCTACGACAGGTGGGAACACGAGCAGTACTTC. The chain has TRBV2 and TRBJ2-7; TRBD1 is a possible D gene (6 bases). This CDR3 has 14 residues. The V gene lost 6 bases and the J gene lost 5 bases, with 17 bases spanning the gap. Germline loops: CDR1 SNHLY, CDR2 FYNNEI.

The J gene is TRBJ2-7, the V gene TRBV2; the D gene is possibly TRBD1 (6 bases). V gave up 4 bases and J gave up 0 bases, with 13 bases separating them. The CDR3 extends over 15 amino acids. Germline V gives CDR1 SNHLY, CDR2 FYNNEI. The CDR3 protein is CASSGGRVYSYEQYF. The CDR3 bases are TGTGCCAGCAGTGGGGGGCGGGTTTACTCCTACGAGCAGTACTTC.

This rearrangement joins TRBV29-1 to TRBJ2-7, with 15 nucleotides matching TRBD2. From germline, CDR1 is SQVTM and CDR2 ANQGSEA. The CDR3 has 16 residues. J was trimmed by 6 bases and V by 4 bases; bases with no gene match: 10. The CDR3 bases are TGCAGCGTTGGTAGTGGGACTAGCGGGGGGAGTCGCGAGCAGTACTTC. It codes for CSVGSGTSGGSREQYF.

The rearrangement links TRBV7-9 to TRBJ1-2, with D unresolved. Germline CDR1 and CDR2: SEHNR and FQNEAQ (reference sequence). CDR3 length: 16 residues. Trimming shortened V by 1 base and J by 0 bases, and 12 bases separated the two germline ends. The DNA for the CDR3 is TGTGCCAGCAGCTTAGGGGCAGGTCAAGCTAACTATGGCTACACCTTC. Residues: CASSLGAGQANYGYTF. The variable domain in full, with the rest retrieved from reference TRBV7-9 and TRBJ1-2, is DTGVSQNPRHKITKRGQNVTFRCDPISEHNRLYWYRQTLGQGPEFLTYFQNEAQLEKSRLLSDRFSAERPKGSFSTLEIQRTEQGDSAMYLCASSLGAGQANYGYTFGSGTRLTVV.

This clone was found once. The chain carries TRBV12-2 and TRBJ2-5; the D call TRBD2 from the table was never checked on the DNA. TRBV12-2 is designated a pseudogene. The CDR3 runs to 16 residues. CDR3 in DNA: TGTGCAAGTCGCTTAACACCCTCGGAGTACCAAGAGACCCAGTACTTC. This translates into CASRLTPSEYQETQYF.

This rearrangement joins TRBV7-3 to TRBJ2-2, with 8 bases matching TRBD1. This CDR3 is 14 amino acids long. The germline CDR1 and CDR2 sequences are SGHTA and FQGTGA. Trimming cost V 6 bases and J 3 bases; bases outside gene matches: 3. This CDR3 is CASRSTGDTGELFF. CDR3 sequence (DNA): TGTGCCAGCAGATCGACAGGGGACACCGGGGAGCTGTTTTTT.

The chain joins TRBV5-4 to TRBJ2-7; 7 positions match TRBD2. Trimming cost V 4 bases and J 3 bases; bases outside gene matches: 4. CDR1 SGHNT and CDR2 YYREEE come from the germline V gene (reference sequence). The CDR3 sequence is 13 residues long. Here the CDR3 reads CASSRGGDYEQYF. In DNA, the CDR3 is TGTGCCAGCAGCCGTGGGGGGGACTACGAGCAGTACTTC.

This clone was counted only a few times. The chain couples TRBV7-2 to TRBJ2-2; D possibly corresponds to TRBD2 (5 bases). V gave up 4 bases and J gave up 2 bases, with 8 bases separating them. Germline V gene data show CDR1 as SGHTA and CDR2 as FQGNSA. This CDR3 is 14 amino acids long. The CDR3 is CASSYGLNTGELFF. The CDR3 nucleotides read TGTGCCAGCAGCTACGGACTTAACACCGGGGAGCTGTTTTTT.

J is TRBJ1-1 and V is TRBV30; 7 bases match TRBD1. Per germline, CDR1 GTSNPN and CDR2 SVGIG (reference sequence). The CDR3 length is 14 residues. V lost 2 bases and J lost 4; bases outside the gene matches: 7. The CDR3 is CAWSLQGIGTEAFF. The CDR3 DNA is TGTGCCTGGAGTCTACAGGGGATCGGCACTGAAGCTTTCTTT.

This CDR3 reads CASSHLTSGAGANVLTF. The CDR3 nucleotides are TGTGCCAGCAGCCATTTAACATCAGGGGCTGGGGCCAACGTCCTGACTTTC. The chain has TRBV7-6 and TRBJ2-6, with D possibly being TRBD1 (6 bases). Germline CDR1 SGHVS, CDR2 FNYEAQ. This CDR3 comprises 17 residues. Trimming took 5 bases from V and 2 from J, leaving 16 bases between them.

The chain joins TRBV5-1 to TRBJ2-2; the D is unclear. The germline V gene encodes CDR1 SGHRS and CDR2 YFSETQ. Deletions cut 1 base from V and 0 bases from J, with 7 bases between. The CDR3 extends over 15 amino acids. The CDR3 DNA sequence: TGCGCCAGCAGCTTGTATTCTCCGAACACCGGGGAGCTGTTTTTT. Amino acid sequence: CASSLYSPNTGELFF.

The chain joins TRBV4-3 to TRBJ2-3, with 7 bases that match TRBD2. The germline V gene has CDR1 LGHNA and CDR2 YSLEER. There are 15 residues in the CDR3. V shed 0 bases and J 3 bases; nucleotides not matched to a gene: 3. CDR3 region: CASSQEGGRTDTQYF. CDR3 nucleotides: TGCGCCAGCAGCCAAGAGGGGGGGAGGACAGATACGCAGTATTTT.

The CDR3 reads CASSPQGGQPQHF. CDR3 DNA: TGTGCCAGCAGCCCCCAAGGGGGACAGCCCCAGCATTTT. The chain carries TRBV2 and TRBJ1-5, with D perhaps matching TRBD1 (6 bases). Trimming removed 6 bases at V and 7 bases at J, with 13 bases between. Germline lookup yields CDR1 SNHLY and CDR2 FYNNEI. The CDR3 has 13 residues.